This TCR beta chain was recorded in a study of molecular identifiers for immune sequencing clone quantification. TCRdb fed the PCR reads into MiXCR, producing one record per CDR3 protein. The table has more than 450,000 distinct CDR3 sequences, roughly a fifth seen once. Germline V gives CDR1 SGHVS, CDR2 FNYEAQ. There are 18 residues in the CDR3. The V segment lost 5 bases and the J segment 0 bases; nucleotides outside the gene matches: 9. Material: naive CD8+ T cells from blood, with Jurkat cell RNA spiked in. Subset in this sample: FACS-sorted CD8+CD4-CCR7+CD45RA+ naive T cells. This TCR derives from a human donor in good health. Some libraries in this study had Jurkat cell RNA spiked in. The J gene is TRBJ2-7, the V gene TRBV7-6, with 14 bases identical to TRBD2. The CDR3 protein is CASSPLGLAGGPSYEQYF. CDR3 sequence (DNA): TGTGCCAGCAGCCCCCTCGGACTAGCGGGGGGTCCCTCCTACGAGCAGTACTTC.